This TCR beta chain appears in the sequencing data of a study of post-analysis software for immune sequencing data (dated by TCRdb to about 2015). Study-wide context: Disease courses on record covered relapsing-remitting, secondary progressive and progressive-relapsing multiple sclerosis, though some patients had no subtype annotation. A subset of samples was prepared in parallel using single-end sample barcoding, then pooled and co-amplified after Illumina adapter ligation. The patient repertoires were compared against approximately eleven previously published healthy control repertoires obtained from donors aged 6 to 25 years.

What the study reported, not specific to this receptor: Significantly higher frequencies in patients than in controls were found for about five TRBV segments, including TRBV5-6, TRBV5-1 and TRBV20-1. When samples were clustered directly using the F measure, samples prepared in the same batch co-clustered strongly, which prompted a batch-effect correction. Multiple sclerosis patients had significantly lower normalized Chao1 diversity than controls, a result that suggests substantial peripheral T-cell clonal expansion. The control group was slightly older than the multiple sclerosis patient group.

Library generation was performed with PCR. Sequenced on an Illumina HiSeq 2500. Unique molecular identifiers were incorporated into TCR beta cDNA libraries to reduce PCR and sequencing biases. Some 500,000 cDNA molecules were obtained per 1 to 10 million input T cells, so each molecule approximated one T cell. The patient libraries were prepared and sequenced using the same protocol as the earlier healthy control dataset. Samples belonging to the same batch were prepared together, multiplexed and sequenced on a shared HiSeq lane. As for the authors' bioinformatics: MIGEC handled the raw barcoded reads, throwing out single-read molecular identifier groups before consensus assembly and CDR3 extraction. VDJtools was used for post-analysis of the clonotype tables, and diversity was normalized by down-sampling every dataset to the size of the smallest sample. To correct batch-related cross-sample contamination, repertoire overlap clustering matched CDR3 amino acid sequences but not nucleotide sequences. TCRdb passed the public sequencing reads through fastp at Q25 and MiXCR, retaining productive beta sequences. Entries are consolidated by CDR3 protein sequence, retaining the most common genes and DNA. TCRdb's processing, not the authors', yielded these V and J calls. This sample has some 690,000 distinct CDR3 sequences in its table, and around 60% of those were observed once. The ten most abundant clones make up about 11% of the sample.

To demonstrate the VDJtools post-analysis software, TCR beta repertoires were profiled from the peripheral blood of about 13 young patients with multiple sclerosis. The multiple sclerosis patients were children and adolescents ranging in age from 6 to 15 years. The germline V gene encodes CDR1 SGHRS and CDR2 YFSETQ. Trimming takes 7 bases from V and 2 bases from J, and the germline ends sit 13 bases apart. The CDR3 sequence holds 13 residues, the cysteine and phenylalanine included. The kept DNA is CDR3 alone, 39 bases in frame from the first base. To note about this clonotype: Its antigen specificity is not known. The record has no base qualities; no much larger clone is one base away.

The chain joins TRBV5-1 to TRBJ2-7; TRBD1 is possibly the D segment (6 matching bases). The sequenced sample was blood. The clonotype was recovered from a girl aged 2-15 years with multiple sclerosis. The CDR3 protein: CASRQDRAYEQYF. At the DNA level, the sequence is TGCGCCAGCCGTCAGGACAGAGCCTACGAGCAGTACTTC.